These 9 T cell receptor beta chains originate from one sample sequenced in a study of T cell repertoires in cytomegalovirus infection (dated by TCRdb to between 2018 and 2020). Explained via the paper, the treatment or condition label denotes: in vitro stimulation with specific CMV peptide epitopes to enrich CMV-specific T cells. Sequencing was performed on an Illumina HiSeq 1500. TCRdb reworked the public reads: Q25 trimming with fastp, MiXCR clone assembly, productive beta chains retained. Rows are unified per CDR3 protein, each entry keeping the most common DNA and genes. The sample profile shows about 900,000 distinct CDR3 sequences; less than 40% of them were found once. Of the sample, over 12% falls within the top ten clones. These receptors have no identified antigens. Sequencing was performed on cultured CD8+ T cells from PBMCs, taken from culture after CMV antigen stimulation. Receptor source: a human donor in good health (CMV status not recorded). Some clones in this sample may be carry-over from other donors' samples.

In its sample, this clonotype was seen many times. The rearrangement joins TRBV11-2 to TRBJ1-4; tentative D call: TRBD1 (6 bases). Germline V CDR1 and CDR2: SGHAT, FQNNGV. The ends were cut back, 5 bases at V and 0 bases at J, with 7 bases in the middle. This CDR3 comprises 14 residues. This chain's CDR3 is CASSRTATNEKLFF. The CDR3 DNA reads TGTGCCAGCAGCCGGACAGCAACTAATGAAAAACTGTTTTTT.

The chain uses TRBV4-1 and TRBJ2-5; TRBD1 is a possible D gene (5 bases). CDR3 length: 14 residues. The germline V gene encodes CDR1 MGHRA and CDR2 YSYEKL. V was pared by 0 bases and J by 5 bases, with 10 bases between. CDR3 loop: CASSQDSRAETQYF. The CDR3 DNA reads TGCGCCAGCAGCCAAGACAGCAGGGCGGAGACCCAGTACTTC.

This clonotype was counted between two and nine times. V gene TRBV6-2 or TRBV6-3 combines with J gene TRBJ2-7; D remains ambiguous. CDR1 is MNHEY, CDR2 SVGEGT, per germline. Trimming removed 4 bases from V and 3 bases from J, with 16 bases in between. The length of the CDR3 is 15 residues. The CDR3 DNA sequence: TGTGCCAGCAGTTTTGAGAGCCCACCACGCTACGAGCAGTACGTC. Amino acids: CASSFESPPRYEQYV.

This clonotype has just a few counts. This rearrangement joins TRBV27 to TRBJ2-2; TRBD2 is a possible D gene (6 bases). The V gene lost 6 bases and the J gene lost 8 bases, with 19 bases spanning the gap. The CDR3 covers 15 residues. Germline CDR1 reads MNHEY; CDR2 reads SMNVEV (reference sequence). The chain's CDR3 is CASRAWDSEGGELFF. The CDR3 DNA reads as TGTGCCAGCAGAGCCTGGGACTCCGAGGGGGGGGAGCTGTTTTTT.

This clonotype was seen repeatedly, ten times or more. The chain has TRBV7-2 and TRBJ1-2, with D unclear. Trimming cost V 5 bases and J 6 bases, with 16 bases left between them. Germline loops: CDR1 SGHTA, CDR2 FQGNSA. This CDR3 comprises 14 residues. This CDR3 is CASSNRLQRNGYTF. The DNA of the CDR3 is TGTGCCAGCAGCAACCGCCTCCAACGGAATGGCTACACCTTC.

This sequence joins TRBV6-6 and TRBJ1-6; TRBD1 matches at 8 bases. J gave up 9 bases and V 1 base, and 8 bases lay outside the gene matches. There are 16 residues in the CDR3. CDR1 MNHNY and CDR2 SVGAGI come from the germline V gene (reference sequence). The CDR3 loop is CASSYWETGVGSPLHF. CDR3 nucleotides: TGTGCCAGCAGTTACTGGGAGACAGGGGTCGGTTCACCCCTCCACTTT.

This clonotype has more than one count but fewer than ten. The chain is built from TRBV27 and TRBJ2-7; no clear D. This CDR3 is built from 16 residues. The V end was cut by 0 bases, the J end by 0 bases, with 12 bases between. CDR1 and CDR2 from the germline V gene are MNHEY and SMNVEV (reference sequence). Here the CDR3 reads CASSLSHGAGSYEQYV. CDR3 DNA sequence: TGTGCCAGCAGTTTATCCCACGGCGCAGGCTCCTACGAGCAGTACGTC.

Ten or more counts support this clonotype. The V call is TRBV7-6, the J call TRBJ2-3; 8 bases fit TRBD1. The CDR3 spans 15 residues. The V gene's germline CDR1 is SGHVS and CDR2 FNYEAQ. Unmatched junction bases numbered 11, after V lost 5 bases and J lost 7 bases. The CDR3: CASSSGQGYGNTQYF. DNA for the CDR3: TGTGCCAGCAGCAGTGGACAGGGCTACGGGAATACGCAGTATTTT.

The CDR3: CASSSPGDYGYTF. CDR3 DNA sequence: TGTGCCAGCAGTTCCCCAGGGGACTATGGCTACACCTTC. The gene calls are TRBV6-5 and TRBJ1-2; possibly TRBD1 for D (6 bases). The germline gives CDR1 MNHEY, CDR2 SVGAGI. V was trimmed by 4 bases and J by 3 bases, leaving 9 bases between them. The CDR3 totals 13 residues.